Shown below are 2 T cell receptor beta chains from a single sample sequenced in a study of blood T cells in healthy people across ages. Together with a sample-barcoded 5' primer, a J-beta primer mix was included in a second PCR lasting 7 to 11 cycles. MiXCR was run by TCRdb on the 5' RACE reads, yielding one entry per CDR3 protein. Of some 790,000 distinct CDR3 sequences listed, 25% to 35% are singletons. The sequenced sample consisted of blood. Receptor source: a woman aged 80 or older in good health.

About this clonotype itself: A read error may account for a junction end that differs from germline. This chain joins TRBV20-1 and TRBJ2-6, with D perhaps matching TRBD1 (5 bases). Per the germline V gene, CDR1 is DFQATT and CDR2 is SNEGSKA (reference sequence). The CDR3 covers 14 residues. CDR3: CSARGSSGADVLTF. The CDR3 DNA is TGCAGTGCTAGGGGATCCTCTGGGGCCGACGTCCTGACTTTC.

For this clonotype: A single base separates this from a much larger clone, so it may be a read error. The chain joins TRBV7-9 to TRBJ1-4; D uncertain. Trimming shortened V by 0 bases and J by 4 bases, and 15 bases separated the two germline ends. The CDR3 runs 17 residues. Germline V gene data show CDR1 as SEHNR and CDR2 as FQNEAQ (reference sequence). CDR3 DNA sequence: TGTGCCAGCAGCTTAGCAGCGGGTTATGAGGTTAATGAAAAACTGTTTTTT. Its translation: CASSLAAGYEVNEKLFF.